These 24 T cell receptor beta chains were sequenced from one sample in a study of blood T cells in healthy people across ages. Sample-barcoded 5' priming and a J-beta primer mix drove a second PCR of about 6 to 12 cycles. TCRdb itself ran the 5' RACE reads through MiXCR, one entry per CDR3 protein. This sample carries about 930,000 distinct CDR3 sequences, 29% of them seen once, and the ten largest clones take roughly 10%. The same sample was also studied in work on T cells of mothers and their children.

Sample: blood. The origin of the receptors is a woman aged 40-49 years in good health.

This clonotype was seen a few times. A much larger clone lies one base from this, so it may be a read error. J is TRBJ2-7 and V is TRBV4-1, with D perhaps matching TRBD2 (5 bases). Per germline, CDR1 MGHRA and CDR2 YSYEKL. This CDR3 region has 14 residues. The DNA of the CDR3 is TGCGCCAGCAGCTCCCGAGAGGGCTCCTACGAGCGGTACTTC. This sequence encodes CASSSREGSYERYF.

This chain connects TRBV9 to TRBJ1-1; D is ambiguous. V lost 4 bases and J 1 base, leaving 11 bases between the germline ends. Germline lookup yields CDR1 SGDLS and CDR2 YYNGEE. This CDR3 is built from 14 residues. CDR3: CASSKEEWNTEAFF. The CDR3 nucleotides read TGTGCCAGCAGCAAGGAAGAATGGAACACTGAAGCTTTCTTT. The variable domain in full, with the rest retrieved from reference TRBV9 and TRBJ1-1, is DSGVTQTPKHLITATGQRVTLRCSPRSGDLSVYWYQQSLDQGLQFLIQYYNGEERAKGNILERFSAQQFPDLHSELNLSSLELGDSALYFCASSKEEWNTEAFFGQGTRLTVV.

In nucleotides, the CDR3 is TGTGCCAGCAGCGGACTCCGACAGACTAACTATGGCTACACCTTC. It translates to CASSGLRQTNYGYTF. This chain connects TRBV9 to TRBJ1-2, with D perhaps matching TRBD1 (5 bases). Germline CDR1 and CDR2: SGDLS and YYNGEE. CDR3 size: 15 residues. Trimming left V 3 bases short and J 0 bases short, with 12 bases between.

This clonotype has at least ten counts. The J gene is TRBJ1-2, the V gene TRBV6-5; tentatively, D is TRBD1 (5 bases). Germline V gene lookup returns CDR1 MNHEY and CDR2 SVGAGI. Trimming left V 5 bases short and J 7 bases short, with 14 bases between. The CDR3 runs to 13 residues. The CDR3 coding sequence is TGTGCCAGCAGTGGCGACAGAGGCCGTGGCTACACCTTC. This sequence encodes CASSGDRGRGYTF.

CDR3 region: CASTAASGEYQETQYF. The CDR3 DNA reads TGTGCCAGCACCGCGGCGTCGGGGGAGTACCAAGAGACCCAGTACTTC. V is TRBV28 and J is TRBJ2-5, with D perhaps matching TRBD2 (6 bases). Per germline, CDR1 MDHEN and CDR2 SYDVKM. There are 16 residues in the CDR3. V was trimmed by 7 bases and J by 0 bases, leaving 18 bases between them.

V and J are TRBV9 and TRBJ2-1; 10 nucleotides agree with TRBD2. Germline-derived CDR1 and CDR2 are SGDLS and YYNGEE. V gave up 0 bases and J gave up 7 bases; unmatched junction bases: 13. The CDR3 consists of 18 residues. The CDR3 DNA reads TGTGCCAGCAGCGTAGAGTTAGCGGGGGGCCCCGGTGGGAATGAGCAGTTCTTC. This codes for CASSVELAGGPGGNEQFF.

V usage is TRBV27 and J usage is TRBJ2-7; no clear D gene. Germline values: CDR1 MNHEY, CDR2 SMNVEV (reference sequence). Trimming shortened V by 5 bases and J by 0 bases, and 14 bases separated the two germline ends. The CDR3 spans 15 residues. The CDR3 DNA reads TGTGCCAGCAGTACTACAGCTTCAGCCTCCTACGAGCAGTACTTC. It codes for CASSTTASASYEQYF.

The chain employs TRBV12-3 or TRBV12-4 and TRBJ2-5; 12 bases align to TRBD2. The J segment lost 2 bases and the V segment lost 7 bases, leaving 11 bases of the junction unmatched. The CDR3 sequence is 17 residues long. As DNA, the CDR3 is TGTGCCAGCACCTTGGGACTAGCGGGTTTGATACAAGAGACCCAGTACTTC. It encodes CASTLGLAGLIQETQYF.

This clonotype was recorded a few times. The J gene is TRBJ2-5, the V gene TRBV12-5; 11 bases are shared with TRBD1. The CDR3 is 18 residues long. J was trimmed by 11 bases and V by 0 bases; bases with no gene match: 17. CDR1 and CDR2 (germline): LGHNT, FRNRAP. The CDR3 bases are TGTGCTAGTGGTTTGGTACTTTGGGGACAGGGGGGGTTCAATGAGCAGTACTTC. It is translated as CASGLVLWGQGGFNEQYF.

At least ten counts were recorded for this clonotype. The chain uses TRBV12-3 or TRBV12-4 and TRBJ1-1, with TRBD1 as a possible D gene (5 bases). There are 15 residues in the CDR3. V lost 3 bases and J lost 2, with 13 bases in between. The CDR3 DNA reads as TGTGCCAGCAGTTTCACAGGACGGAGAAACACTGAAGCTTTCTTT. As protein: CASSFTGRRNTEAFF.

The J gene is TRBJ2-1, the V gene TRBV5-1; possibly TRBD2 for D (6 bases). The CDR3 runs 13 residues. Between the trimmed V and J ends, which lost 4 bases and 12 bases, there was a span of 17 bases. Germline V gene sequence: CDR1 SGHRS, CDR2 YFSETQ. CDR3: CASSRAARESQFF. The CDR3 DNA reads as TGCGCCAGCAGCCGGGCCGCGCGGGAATCGCAGTTCTTC.

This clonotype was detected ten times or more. The CDR3 DNA sequence: TGTGCCAGCACCAAGGGGGGCCAAGAGACCCAGTACTTC. This encodes CASTKGGQETQYF. The V call is TRBV12-3 or TRBV12-4, the J call TRBJ2-5; TRBD1 or TRBD2 may be the D gene (6 bases each). The CDR3 is 13 residues long. V was shortened by 7 bases and J by 1 base, with 10 bases between the two germline ends.

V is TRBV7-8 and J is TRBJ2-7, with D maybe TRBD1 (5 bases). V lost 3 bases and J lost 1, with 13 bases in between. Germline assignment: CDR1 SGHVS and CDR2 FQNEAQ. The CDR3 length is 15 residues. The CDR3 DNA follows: TGTGCCAGCAGCTTCGACAGTACTTCTTCCTACGAGCAGTACTTC. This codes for CASSFDSTSSYEQYF.

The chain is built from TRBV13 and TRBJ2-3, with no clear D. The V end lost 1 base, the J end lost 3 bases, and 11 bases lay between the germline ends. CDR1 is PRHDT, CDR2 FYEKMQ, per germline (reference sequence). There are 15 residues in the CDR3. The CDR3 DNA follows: TGTGCCAGCAGCTTAGCGGGCCCCGGGACAGATACGCAGTATTTT. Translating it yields CASSLAGPGTDTQYF.

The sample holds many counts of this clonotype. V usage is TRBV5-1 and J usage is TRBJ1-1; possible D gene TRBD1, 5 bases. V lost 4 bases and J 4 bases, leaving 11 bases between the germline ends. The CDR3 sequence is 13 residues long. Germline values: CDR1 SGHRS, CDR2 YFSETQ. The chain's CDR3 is CASSPWGGTEAFF. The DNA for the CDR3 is TGCGCCAGCAGCCCCTGGGGCGGCACTGAAGCTTTCTTT.

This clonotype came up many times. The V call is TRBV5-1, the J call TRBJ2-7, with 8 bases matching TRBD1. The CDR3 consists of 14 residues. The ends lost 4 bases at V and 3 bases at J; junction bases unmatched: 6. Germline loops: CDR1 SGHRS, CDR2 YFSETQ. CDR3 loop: CASSLETGDYEQYF. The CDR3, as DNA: TGCGCCAGCAGCCTGGAGACAGGGGACTACGAGCAGTACTTC.

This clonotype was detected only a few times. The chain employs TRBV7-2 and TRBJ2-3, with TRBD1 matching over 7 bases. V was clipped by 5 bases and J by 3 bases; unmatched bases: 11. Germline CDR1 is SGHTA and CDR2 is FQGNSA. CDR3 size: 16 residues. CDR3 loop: CASSPRPGQQTDTQYF. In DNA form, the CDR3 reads TGTGCCAGCAGCCCCAGGCCGGGACAGCAGACAGATACGCAGTATTTT.

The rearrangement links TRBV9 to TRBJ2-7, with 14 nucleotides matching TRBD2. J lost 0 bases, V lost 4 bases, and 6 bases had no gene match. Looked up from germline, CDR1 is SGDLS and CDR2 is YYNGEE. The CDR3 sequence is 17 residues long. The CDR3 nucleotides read TGTGCCAGCAGCAGGACTAGCGGGGGGACCATCTCCTACGAGCAGTACTTC. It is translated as CASSRTSGGTISYEQYF.

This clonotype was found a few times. CDR3 region: CASSPSSGENYGYTF. CDR3 bases: TGTGCCAGCAGCCCAAGTAGCGGAGAGAACTATGGCTACACCTTC. The chain employs TRBV5-5 and TRBJ1-2; no reliable D call. The CDR3 has 15 residues. Germline V CDR1 and CDR2: SGHKS, YYEKEE (reference sequence). Trimming removed 4 bases from V and 2 bases from J, with 15 bases in between.

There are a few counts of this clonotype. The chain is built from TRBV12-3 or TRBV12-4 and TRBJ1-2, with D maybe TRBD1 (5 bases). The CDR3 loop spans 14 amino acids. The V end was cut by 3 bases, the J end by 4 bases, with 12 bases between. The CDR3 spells CASSFSRVAYGYTF. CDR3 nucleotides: TGTGCCAGCAGTTTTAGCAGGGTGGCCTATGGCTACACCTTC.

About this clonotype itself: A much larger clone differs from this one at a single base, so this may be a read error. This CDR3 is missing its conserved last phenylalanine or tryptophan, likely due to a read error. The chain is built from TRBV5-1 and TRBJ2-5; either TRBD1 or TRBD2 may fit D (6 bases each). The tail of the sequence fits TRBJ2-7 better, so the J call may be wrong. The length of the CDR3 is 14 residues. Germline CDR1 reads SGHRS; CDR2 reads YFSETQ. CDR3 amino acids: CASSLVQGRYEQYL. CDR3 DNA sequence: TGCGCCAGCAGCTTGGTCCAGGGGAGGTACGAGCAGTACTTA.

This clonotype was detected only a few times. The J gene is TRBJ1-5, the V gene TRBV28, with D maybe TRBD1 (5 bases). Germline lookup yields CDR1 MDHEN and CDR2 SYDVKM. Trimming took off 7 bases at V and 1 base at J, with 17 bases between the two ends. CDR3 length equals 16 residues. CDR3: CASTPWGDASNQPQHF. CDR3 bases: TGTGCCAGCACCCCATGGGGGGACGCAAGCAATCAGCCCCAGCATTTT. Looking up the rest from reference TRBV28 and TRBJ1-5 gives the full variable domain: DVKVTQSSRYLVKRTGEKVFLECVQDMDHENMFWYRQDPGLGLRLIYFSYDVKMKEKGDIPEGYSVSREKKERFSLILESASTNQTSMYLCASTPWGDASNQPQHFGDGTRLSIL.

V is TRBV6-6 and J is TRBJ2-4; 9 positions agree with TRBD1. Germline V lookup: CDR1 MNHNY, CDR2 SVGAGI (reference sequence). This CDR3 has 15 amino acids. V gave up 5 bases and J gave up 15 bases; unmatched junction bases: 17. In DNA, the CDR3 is TGTGCCAGCAGTGGAAACAGGGGGCGTTTAGACGAGCGGTACTTC. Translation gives CASSGNRGRLDERYF.

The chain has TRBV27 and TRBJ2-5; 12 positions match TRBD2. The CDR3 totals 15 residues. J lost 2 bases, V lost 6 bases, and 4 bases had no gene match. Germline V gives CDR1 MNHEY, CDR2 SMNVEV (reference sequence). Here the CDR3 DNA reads TGTGCCAGCAGATCGACTAGCGGGAGTCAAGAGACCCAGTACTTC. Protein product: CASRSTSGSQETQYF.